This T cell receptor (beta chain) was documented in a study of early T cells in non-severe SARS-CoV-2 infection (dated by TCRdb to the early 2020s). Background on the whole study: Because TCR sequencing was done on bulk RNA from unsorted whole blood, the alpha and beta chains could not be paired.

Sequences MNHEY (CDR1) and SVGEGT (CDR2) are obtained from the germline V gene. V and J are truncated by 6 bases and 4 bases respectively, leaving an intervening sequence of 19 bases. Its CDR3 holds 16 amino acids, cysteine through phenylalanine. Only CDR3 DNA is held: 48 bases, read in frame from base 1. To prepare the library, 5' RACE was applied. Sequencing took place on a NextSeq 500. Unique molecular identifiers were attached to individual cDNA molecules in the TCR library protocol so that sequencing error and PCR bias could be corrected. Both TCR alpha and beta chains were sequenced, and tight co-correlation was observed between alpha and beta sequence abundances in each sample. From the authors' description of their analysis: Decombinator V4 was used to annotate the V gene, J gene and CDR3 of the TCR sequences. TCRs were defined as expanded if a significant change between any two time points was detected under a Poisson model with p below 0.0001. Abundances of TCRs were expressed as counts per million after normalisation to the total number of TCRs sequenced in each sample. TRAV1-2 paired with TRAJ12, TRAJ20 or TRAJ33 defined MAIT TCRs, while TRAV10 paired with TRAJ18 defined iNKT TCRs. VDJdb, accessed 1 November 2021, was searched for CMV, EBV and SARS-CoV-2 annotated TCRs, with TCRs annotated for multiple antigens excluded. TCRdb trimmed public reads at Q25 via fastp, called clones via MiXCR and kept in-frame beta chains. CDR3 protein duplicates are merged, each entry listing the most common genes and DNA. The V and J calls, along with clone size, are taken from TCRdb and not from the paper's own processing. Counted in this sample were 75,000 to 80,000 distinct CDR3 sequences; 11% of them appeared once. The top ten hold around 11% of the sample.

Set within a cohort of healthcare workers in London, UK, this nested case-control study involved weekly PCR testing of nasopharyngeal swabs along with blood sampling. Healthcare workers were recruited between 23 and 31 March 2020, during the week of the UK lockdown, and were followed weekly for up to about 15 weeks. As regards this clonotype: Its target antigen remains unknown. No clone much larger than this one lies a single base away; base qualities are absent.

Broader findings and caveats from the paper: Matching against VDJdb was skewed toward anti-spike CD8 responses, likely underestimated virus-specific expansions, and missed private and CD4 specificities.

The chain joins TRBV6-2 or TRBV6-3 to TRBJ1-5; there is no confident call for the D gene. The sequence was obtained from an adult who was a healthcare worker with PCR-confirmed SARS-CoV-2 infection or an uninfected control (not recorded which). This specimen consisted of whole blood, obtained at baseline. The CDR3 reads CASRNIREKGNQPQHF. The nucleotide sequence is given as TGTGCCAGCAGAAATATACGGGAAAAAGGAAATCAGCCCCAGCATTTT.